This T cell receptor (beta chain) originates from a study of blood T cell repertoires in COVID-19 (TCRdb year 2020). Background for the entire study: The collaborator samples originated in the United States, Italy and Spain and spanned the acute and convalescent phases of COVID-19. The prospective study material was composed of cDNA or gDNA derived from T cells, B-cell-depleted T cells, or PBMCs. The dataset comprised deeply sampled blood TCRbeta repertoires from subjects exposed to, actively infected with, or recovered from COVID-19. The repertoires were released in a freely available public database meant as a resource for research on the immune response to SARS-CoV-2. The samples were drawn from the first 160 participants of the ongoing ImmuneRACE study and from over 950 subjects provided by 6 global collaborators. Sample metadata almost always included a de-identified subject ID, COVID-19 status, age in years and sex. Where HLA class I and class II types were available, the types were taken from metadata supplied by the sample provider, not from assay-based typing. General conclusions and limits of the study: Clinical and demographic metadata were provided uncurated, with the amount varying by source and participant.

This clone was recorded a few times. There is no known antigen for this receptor. Base qualities are missing; no much larger clone stands one base away. V loses 10 bases of germline sequence and J loses 6 bases, and the interval between the two ends is 22 bases. The CDR3 starts with the cysteine, ends with the phenylalanine, and has 15 residues. The DNA shown is the 45-base CDR3, in frame from base 1. The germline V gene provides CDR1 MNHEY and CDR2 SVGAGI. The collaborating institutions used their own protocols to collect whole blood in K2EDTA tubes. Collaborator samples were shipped for TCRbeta analysis as frozen whole blood, isolated PBMCs, or DNA extracted from either sample type. TCRbeta CDR3 regions were amplified from genomic DNA by means of the immunoSEQ Assay, a bias-controlled multiplex PCR. From the authors' description of their analysis: Nucleated cell counts per sample were estimated from amplification of reference gene primers within the assay. Sequence reads were collapsed and filtered to measure the absolute abundance of every unique TCRbeta CDR3 rearrangement. For each sample, productive Simpson clonality was calculated by taking the square root of Simpson's diversity index across productive rearrangements. TCRdb mirrors the immuneACCESS table, restricted to in-frame sequences. Some clones are absent from its copies; in checked studies, under half trace to an unresolved V gene, and the reason for the others is unknown. The V and J calls and clone size were taken over from that table, and D and trimming were inferred from the DNA. The sample table contains 200,000 to 250,000 clones; only one count was recorded for 86% of them. Around 6.5% of the sample comes from the top ten.

Sequenced input: peripheral blood. Recombination joined TRBV6-5 with TRBJ1-5; TRBD1 is a weak D gene call, 6 bases matching. The receptor was derived from a man at least 80 years old with acute or convalescent COVID-19. The bases read TGTGCCACATCACGTCAGGTCGGGGGGCTTCAGCCCCAGCATTTT. Its coded protein is CATSRQVGGLQPQHF.